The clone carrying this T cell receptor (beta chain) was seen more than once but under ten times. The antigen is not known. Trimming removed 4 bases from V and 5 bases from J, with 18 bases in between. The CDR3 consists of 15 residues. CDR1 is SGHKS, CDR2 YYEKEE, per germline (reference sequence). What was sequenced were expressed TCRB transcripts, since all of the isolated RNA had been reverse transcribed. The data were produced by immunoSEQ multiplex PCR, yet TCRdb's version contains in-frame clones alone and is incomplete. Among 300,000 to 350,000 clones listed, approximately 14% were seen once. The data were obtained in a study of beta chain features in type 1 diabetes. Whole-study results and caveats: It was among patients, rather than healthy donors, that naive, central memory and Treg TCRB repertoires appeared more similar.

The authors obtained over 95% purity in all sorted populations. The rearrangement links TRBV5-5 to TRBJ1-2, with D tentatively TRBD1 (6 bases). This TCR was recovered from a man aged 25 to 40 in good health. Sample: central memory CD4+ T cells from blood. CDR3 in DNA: TGTGCCAGCAGCCGAGTCCAACCAGGGGAGTATGGCTACACCTTC. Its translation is CASSRVQPGEYGYTF.